The entry below gives a single T cell receptor (beta chain) sequence along with its context. This table comes from immunoSEQ multiplex PCR, and its TCRdb copy is limited to in-frame clones, with some not included. Seen here are some 41,000 clones, 70% to 90% observed once, and the top ten hold approximately 4.1%. These data come from a study of PD-L1 blockade in urothelial cancer. The sequence was collected from an elderly man with urothelial cancer. The sequenced sample was PBMCs, obtained around atezolizumab (anti-PD-L1) treatment.

This CDR3 is CAWRAGGGNTIYF. Here the CDR3 DNA reads TGTGCCTGGAGGGCAGGCGGGGGAAACACCATATATTTT. The V call is TRBV30, the J call TRBJ1-3, with D unresolved. CDR1 and CDR2 (germline): GTSNPN, SVGIG (reference sequence). The CDR3 spans 13 residues. Trimming took 3 bases from V and 4 from J, leaving 10 bases between them. Supplemented by reference TRBV30 and TRBJ1-3, the full variable domain reads SQTIHQWPATLVQPVGSPLSLECTVEGTSNPNLYWYRQAAGRGLQLLFYSVGIGQISSEVPQNLSASRPQDRQFILSSKKLLLSDSGFYLCAWRAGGGNTIYFGEGSWLTVV.